The 6 T cell receptor beta chains below all came from one sample that was sequenced in a study of blood T cell repertoires in COVID-19. Data came from immunoSEQ multiplex PCR; TCRdb stores just in-frame clones and leaves some out. The data hold about 50,000 clones, with 80% to 90% observed a single time. Sequencing used peripheral blood. The receptors shown here come from a human donor with active COVID-19. The donor label of this sample is uncertain.

The chain's CDR3 is CSVGAGEESEQYF. In DNA form, the CDR3 reads TGCAGCGTTGGCGCGGGAGAAGAATCCGAGCAGTACTTC. The V gene is TRBV29-1, the J gene TRBJ2-7; 7 bases fit TRBD2. Germline assignment: CDR1 SQVTM and CDR2 ANQGSEA. After removal of 4 bases from V and 6 bases from J, the junction contained 9 bases not matched to a gene. The CDR3 length is 13 residues.

This chain uses TRBV6-1 with TRBJ2-7; 7 nucleotides line up with TRBD1. V gave up 3 bases and J gave up 6 bases; unmatched junction bases: 17. Germline loops: CDR1 MNHNS, CDR2 SASEGT. The length of the CDR3 is 17 residues. As DNA, the CDR3 is TGTGCCAGCAGTGAGGATATCGGGACAGTAAGACGGGCCGAGCAGTACTTC. Encoded protein: CASSEDIGTVRRAEQYF.

The rearrangement joins TRBV11-1 to TRBJ1-1; D possibly corresponds to TRBD1 (5 bases). V lost 6 bases and J 4 bases, leaving 12 bases between the germline ends. In germline, CDR1 is SGHAT, CDR2 FQDESV (reference sequence). The length of the CDR3 is 13 residues. The CDR3 nucleotides are TGTGCCAGCAGGACCCGACAGAGCACTGAAGCTTTCTTT. Translation: CASRTRQSTEAFF. Full variable domain (missing parts from reference TRBV11-1 and TRBJ1-1): EAEVAQSPRYKITEKSQAVAFWCDPISGHATLYWYRQILGQGPELLVQFQDESVVDDSQLPKDRFSAERLKGVDSTLKIQPAELGDSAMYLCASRTRQSTEAFFGQGTRLTVV.

V gene TRBV18 combines with J gene TRBJ1-1; 8 nucleotides match TRBD1. The CDR3 is 13 residues long. Germline trimming cut 5 bases from V and 5 bases from J; bases unmatched to any gene: 4. CDR1 KGHSH and CDR2 LQKENI come from the germline V gene. The CDR3 DNA reads as TGTGCCAGCTCAGGGACAGGCGGGACTGAAGCTTTCTTT. The encoded protein is CASSGTGGTEAFF.

This rearrangement joins TRBV28 to TRBJ2-6, with TRBD1 matching 9 bases. The CDR3 spans 18 residues. V shed 7 bases and J 2 bases; nucleotides not matched to a gene: 12. The germline V gene has CDR1 MDHEN and CDR2 SYDVKM. The CDR3 here is CASIPRRTGAPGANVLTF. In nucleotides, the CDR3 is TGTGCCAGCATCCCCCGCCGGACAGGGGCCCCTGGGGCCAACGTCCTGACTTTC.

The rearrangement joins TRBV21-1 to TRBJ1-5; the DNA was not used to check the table's D call, TRBD1. TRBV21-1 is a known pseudogene. The CDR3 sequence is 17 residues long. CDR3 DNA: TGTGCCAGCAGCAACAACAGGGGGAGTGTAAGCAATCAGCCCCAGCATTTT. This codes for CASSNNRGSVSNQPQHF.